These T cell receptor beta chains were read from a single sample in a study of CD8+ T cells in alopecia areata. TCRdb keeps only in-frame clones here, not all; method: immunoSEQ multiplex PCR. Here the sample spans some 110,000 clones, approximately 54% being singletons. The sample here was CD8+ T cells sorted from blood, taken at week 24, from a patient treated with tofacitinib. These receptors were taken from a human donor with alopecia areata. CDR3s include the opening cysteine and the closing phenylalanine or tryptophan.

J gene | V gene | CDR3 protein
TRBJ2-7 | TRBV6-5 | CASSLSQGAEQYF
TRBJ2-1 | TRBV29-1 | CSAKMKGLAGAKSSYNEQFF
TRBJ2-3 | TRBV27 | CASSFSGWTDTQYF
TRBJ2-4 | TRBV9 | CASTKSGLAKNIQYF
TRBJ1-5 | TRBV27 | CASSQGSNQPQHF
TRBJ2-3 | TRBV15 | CATSSPGARGTDTQYF
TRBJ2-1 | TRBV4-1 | CASSQDEAMEQFF
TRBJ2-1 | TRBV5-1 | CASTYWTDNNYNEQFF
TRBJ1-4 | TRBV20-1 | CSASGVEKLFF
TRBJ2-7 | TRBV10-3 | CAAGEDEGYEQYF
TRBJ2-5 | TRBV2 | CASSEGLGAGGSQETQYF
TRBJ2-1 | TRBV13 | CASGGASYNEQFF
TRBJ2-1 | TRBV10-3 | CAISDPSGGAMEQFF
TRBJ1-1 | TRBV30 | CAWSVGTEAFF
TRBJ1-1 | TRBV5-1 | CASSLGERWEAFF
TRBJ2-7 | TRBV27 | CASSLTGTYEQYF
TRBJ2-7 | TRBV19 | CASSIGLRAPYEQYF
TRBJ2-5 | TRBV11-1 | CASSSRGAETQYF
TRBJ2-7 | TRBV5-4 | CASGKDYEQYF
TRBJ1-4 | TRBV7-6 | CASSLRQTTNEKLFF
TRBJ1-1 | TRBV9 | CASSVYGAANTEAFF
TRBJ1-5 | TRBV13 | CASSLGTGTQPQHF
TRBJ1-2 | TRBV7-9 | CASSLGLDYGYTF
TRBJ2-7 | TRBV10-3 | CAISDRPEGQYF
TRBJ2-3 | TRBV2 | CASSGADTQYF
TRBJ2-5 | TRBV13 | CASSLGLQETQYF
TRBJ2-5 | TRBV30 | CAWSWDRGETQYF
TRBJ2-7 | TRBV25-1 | CASSPSGSYEQYF
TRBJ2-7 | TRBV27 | CASSFGTHYEQYF